Each of the 18 T cell receptor beta chains below was sequenced from the same sample in a study of blood T cell repertoires in COVID-19. TCRdb keeps only in-frame clones here, not all; method: immunoSEQ multiplex PCR. Of roughly 160,000 clones listed, about four fifths are singletons. Sequencing was performed on peripheral blood. The receptor set was obtained from a woman in her fifties or sixties with COVID-19, enrolled during active disease.

This CDR3 reads CASMLIPAGGNTIYF. In DNA form, the CDR3 reads TGTGCCAGTATGTTGATACCCGCGGGTGGAAACACCATATATTTT. The chain links TRBV19 to TRBJ1-3, with D hard to call. The germline V gene encodes CDR1 LNHDA and CDR2 SQIVND (reference sequence). The V end was cut by 7 bases, the J end by 3 bases, with 16 bases between. The CDR3 contains 15 residues.

In its sample, this clone was seen a few times. In nucleotides, the CDR3 is TGTGCCAGCAATGGGGCAGAAGGTTCTGGAAACACCATATATTTT. Protein: CASNGAEGSGNTIYF. The chain links TRBV28 to TRBJ1-3; a weak D match, TRBD1 (5 bases). V was pared by 7 bases and J by 1 base, with 14 bases between. The germline CDR1 and CDR2 sequences are MDHEN and SYDVKM. The CDR3 is made up of 15 amino acids.

This clone appeared once. This rearrangement joins TRBV15 to TRBJ2-7; D possibly corresponds to TRBD1 (6 bases). This CDR3 comprises 16 residues. Trimming took 1 base from V and 5 from J, leaving 18 bases between them. In germline, CDR1 is LNHNV, CDR2 YYDKDF (reference sequence). CDR3 DNA: TGTGCCACCAGCAGAGGCGGACAGTTGGTAGACAACGAGCAGTACTTC. This gives the protein CATSRGGQLVDNEQYF.

A single count supports this clone. The chain employs TRBV4-3 and TRBJ2-1, with D unresolved. The CDR3 loop spans 14 amino acids. Germline loops: CDR1 LGHNA, CDR2 YSLEER. The V end was cut by 1 base, the J end by 6 bases, with 10 bases between. The DNA of the CDR3 is TGCGCCAGCAGCCAAGGTACCACCGGCAATGAGCAGTTCTTC. This codes for CASSQGTTGNEQFF.

The chain recombines TRBV19 with TRBJ2-4, with 7 bases aligning to TRBD1. CDR3 length: 16 amino acids. With 4 bases clipped from V and 4 bases from J, the junction kept 10 bases outside the gene matches. Germline CDR1 LNHDA, CDR2 SQIVND (reference sequence). The CDR3 protein is CASSRVSGQVKNIQYF. The CDR3 nucleotides read TGTGCCAGTAGTAGGGTCTCCGGACAGGTGAAAAACATTCAGTACTTC.

The CDR3, as DNA: TGTGCCAGCAGCCCCAACAACGGCAATCAGCCCCAGCATTTT. Its translation is CASSPNNGNQPQHF. The chain combines TRBV3-1 (or the pseudogene TRBV3-2) with TRBJ1-5; no reliable D call. V gave up 4 bases and J gave up 2 bases, with 9 bases separating them. This CDR3 has 14 residues. In germline, CDR1 is LGHDT, CDR2 YNNKEL (reference sequence).

The chain is built from TRBV7-8 and TRBJ2-7; TRBD1 matches 9 bases. The V and J ends lost 7 bases and 5 bases, in that order; junction bases with no gene match: 9. Germline assignment: CDR1 SGHVS and CDR2 FQNEAQ. CDR3 size: 14 residues. The CDR3 coding sequence is TGTGCCAGCACCGAATTACAGGGGGCCCACGAGCAGTACTTC. Translating it yields CASTELQGAHEQYF.

The chain carries TRBV5-1 and TRBJ1-3; D not certain. Between the trimmed V and J ends, which lost 0 bases and 1 base, there was a span of 11 bases. Germline lookup yields CDR1 SGHRS and CDR2 YFSETQ. This CDR3 has 16 amino acids. The CDR3 DNA follows: TGCGCCAGCAGCTTGGTAGCAGGACTATCTGGAAACACCATATATTTT. This sequence encodes CASSLVAGLSGNTIYF.

The rearrangement uses TRBV6-4 and TRBJ2-3; 11 nucleotides match TRBD2. Unmatched junction bases numbered 8, after V lost 0 bases and J lost 0 bases. This CDR3 is built from 19 residues. Per germline, CDR1 MRHNA and CDR2 SNTAGT. As DNA, the CDR3 is TGTGCCAGCAGTGACTCGGGTCTAGCGGGAGGTTCTAGCACAGATACGCAGTATTTT. Translating it yields CASSDSGLAGGSSTDTQYF.

The genes are TRBV19 and TRBJ2-5; possibly TRBD1 for D (7 bases). This CDR3 spans 18 amino acids. Germline V gene data show CDR1 as LNHDA and CDR2 as SQIVND (reference sequence). V lost 8 bases and J lost 3, with 28 bases in between. CDR3 in amino acids: CASLQGLAPLEKEETQYF. CDR3 bases: TGTGCCAGTCTACAGGGGCTAGCGCCCTTAGAGAAGGAAGAGACCCAGTACTTC.

V usage is TRBV15 and J usage is TRBJ1-5, with 8 bases fitting TRBD1. Germline assignment: CDR1 LNHNV and CDR2 YYDKDF (reference sequence). After removal of 6 bases from V and 3 bases from J, the junction contained 13 bases not matched to a gene. The CDR3 totals 17 residues. The CDR3 spells CATSQGAATIFNQPQHF. For the CDR3, the DNA is TGTGCCACCAGTCAGGGGGCAGCCACTATCTTCAATCAGCCCCAGCATTTT. The full variable domain, completed using reference TRBV15 and TRBJ1-5, is DAMVIQNPRYQVTQFGKPVTLSCSQTLNHNVMYWYQQKSSQAPKLLFHYYDKDFNNEADTPDNFQSRRPNTSFCFLDIRSPGLGDTAMYLCATSQGAATIFNQPQHFGDGTRLSIL.

This clone was counted only a few times. The rearrangement links TRBV14 to TRBJ2-5, with 9 bases lining up with TRBD2. CDR1 and CDR2 from the germline V gene are SGHDN and FVKESK. CDR3 size: 16 residues. Trimming removed 4 bases from V and 1 base from J; junction bases left unmatched: 7. CDR3 in DNA: TGTGCCAGCAGCCTCGGACTAGCGAGGTTCCAAGAGACCCAGTACTTC. Amino acid sequence: CASSLGLARFQETQYF.

The CDR3 spells CASSPNVGGTDTQYF. CDR3 nucleotides: TGTGCCAGCTCACCAAACGTAGGGGGCACAGATACGCAGTATTTT. The chain links TRBV18 to TRBJ2-3, with D possibly TRBD1 on 5 matching bases. CDR3 length: 15 residues. Trimming left V 2 bases short and J 1 base short, with 10 bases between. Germline V gene sequence: CDR1 KGHSH, CDR2 LQKENI.

The rearrangement links TRBV15 to TRBJ2-7; 9 bases fit TRBD2. Germline-derived CDR1 and CDR2 are LNHNV and YYDKDF (reference sequence). V lost 0 bases, J lost 2 bases, and 5 bases stayed unmatched. The CDR3 is 16 amino acids. The CDR3, as DNA: TGTGCCACCAGCAGAGATATGGCGGGGGGGGCCTACGAGCAGTACTTC. It specifies CATSRDMAGGAYEQYF. Full variable domain (outside the CDR3, taken from reference TRBV15 and TRBJ2-7): DAMVIQNPRYQVTQFGKPVTLSCSQTLNHNVMYWYQQKSSQAPKLLFHYYDKDFNNEADTPDNFQSRRPNTSFCFLDIRSPGLGDTAMYLCATSRDMAGGAYEQYFGPGTRLTVT.

This chain links TRBV5-1 with TRBJ2-2, with D possibly TRBD1 on 5 matching bases. CDR3 length: 15 amino acids. With 1 base removed from V and 1 base from J, the gap between germline ends came to 8 bases. In germline, CDR1 is SGHRS, CDR2 YFSETQ. The CDR3 region is CASSLRQGNTGELFF. Written as DNA, the CDR3 is TGCGCCAGCAGCTTGCGGCAGGGGAACACCGGGGAGCTGTTTTTT.

As to this clone: Other nucleotide sequences from this sample produce the same CDR3. The V and J genes are TRBV10-3 and TRBJ2-5; TRBD1 matches 7 bases. The CDR3 spans 13 residues. Looked up from germline, CDR1 is ENHRY and CDR2 is SYGVKD. V gave up 4 bases and J gave up 5 bases; unmatched junction bases: 4. The CDR3 here is CAISGTGGETQYF. In DNA form, the CDR3 reads TGTGCCATCAGTGGGACAGGCGGGGAGACCCAGTACTTC.

V gene TRBV28 combines with J gene TRBJ2-5; D possibly corresponds to TRBD1 (7 bases). The CDR3 runs 15 residues. CDR1 is MDHEN, CDR2 SYDVKM, per germline. Deletions cut 2 bases from V and 2 bases from J, with 12 bases between. CDR3 nucleotide sequence: TGTGCCAGCAGTTTAGGCGGGGACAGACAAGAGACCCAGTACTTC. Translated, it gives CASSLGGDRQETQYF.

The chain uses TRBV15 and TRBJ2-3; the match to TRBD2 covers 10 bases. The V and J ends lost 0 bases and 4 bases, in that order; junction bases with no gene match: 7. Looked up from germline, CDR1 is LNHNV and CDR2 is YYDKDF (reference sequence). The CDR3 extends over 17 amino acids. This chain's CDR3 is CATSRELGAGGSDTQYF. The CDR3 bases are TGTGCCACCAGCAGAGAACTCGGAGCGGGAGGGTCAGATACGCAGTATTTT. Based on the CDR3 plus reference TRBV15 and TRBJ2-3, the full variable domain is DAMVIQNPRYQVTQFGKPVTLSCSQTLNHNVMYWYQQKSSQAPKLLFHYYDKDFNNEADTPDNFQSRRPNTSFCFLDIRSPGLGDTAMYLCATSRELGAGGSDTQYFGPGTRLTVL.